This is a list of T cell receptor beta chains from one sample in a study of blood T cells in healthy people across ages. MiXCR, run by TCRdb on the 5' RACE reads, gives a single entry per CDR3 protein. The data show 1.5 million to 2 million distinct CDR3 sequences, roughly 30% seen once. Material for sequencing was blood. These TCRs come from a woman in her thirties in good health. Both conserved end residues are part of each CDR3. The order of the fields is D gene, V gene, J gene, clone size, CDR3 protein, CDR3 DNA. A D gene is named only where the DNA matches it firmly. Size tells how often a clone was seen (once, few, many) or the class of an expanded clone, and some rows leave it out.

NA	TRBV2	TRBJ2-5	few	CASTPGGQQETQYF	TGTGCCAGCACCCCCGGGGGGCAGCAAGAGACCCAGTACTTC
TRBD2	TRBV24-1	TRBJ2-3	few	CATSDLTVGREGDTQYF	TGTGCCACCAGTGATTTGACGGTCGGAAGGGAGGGAGATACGCAGTATTTT
TRBD2	TRBV29-1	TRBJ2-1	NA	CSVESLAEVMAFF	TGCAGCGTTGAAAGTCTAGCGGAGGTTATGGCGTTCTTC
NA	TRBV25-1	TRBJ1-2	NA	CASSVDRRSSGYTF	TGTGCCAGCAGTGTCGACAGGAGATCGAGTGGCTACACCTTC
NA	TRBV27	TRBJ2-1	few	CASSLSRPDNEQFF	TGTGCCAGCAGTTTATCGAGACCGGACAATGAGCAGTTCTTC
TRBD2	TRBV30	TRBJ2-5	NA	CAWSAGLAGRDQYF	TGTGCCTGGAGTGCCGGACTAGCGGGGCGTGATCAGTACTTC
NA	TRBV5-1	TRBJ2-2	few	CASSLDTGSTGELFF	TGCGCCAGCAGCCTCGATACAGGGAGCACCGGGGAGCTGTTTTTT
TRBD2	TRBV5-1	TRBJ2-3	few	CASSPLAGGLADTQYF	TGCGCCAGCAGCCCCTTAGCGGGGGGGCTCGCAGATACGCAGTATTTT
NA	TRBV19	TRBJ2-5	few	CASSRRPGQETQYF	TGTGCCAGTAGTCGGCGCCCGGGACAAGAGACCCAGTACTTC
NA	TRBV7-9	TRBJ2-7	many	CASSRDHSYEQYF	TGTGCCAGCAGTCGGGACCACTCCTACGAGCAGTACTTC
NA	TRBV15	TRBJ2-2	NA	CATSSPLGGELFF	TGTGCCACCAGCAGTCCCCTCGGGGGGGAGCTGTTTTTT
TRBD2	TRBV7-9	TRBJ2-1	NA	CASSPGTTIGNEQFF	TGTGCCAGCAGCCCCGGGACTACTATTGGCAATGAGCAGTTCTTC
NA	TRBV10-3	TRBJ2-7	NA	CAISGLLPPYEQYF	TGTGCCATCAGTGGACTATTGCCCCCCTACGAGCAGTACTTC
TRBD2	TRBV2	TRBJ2-1	NA	CASRSGGSSYNEQVF	TGTGCCAGCAGATCCGGCGGGAGCTCCTACAATGAGCAGGTCTTC
TRBD1	TRBV5-1	TRBJ1-1	NA	CASSWGQGIEAFF	TGCGCCAGCAGCTGGGGACAGGGGATTGAAGCTTTCTTT
NA	TRBV5-1	TRBJ1-1	few	CASSSLNGGVTEAFF	TGCGCCAGCAGCTCCTTAAATGGGGGGGTCACTGAAGCTTTCTTT
NA	TRBV20-1	TRBJ2-1	many	CSARVGLNGGEQFF	TGCAGTGCTAGGGTAGGGTTAAACGGTGGTGAGCAGTTCTTC
NA	TRBV7-2	TRBJ2-1	few	CASSLDKRPTEQFF	TGTGCCAGCAGCTTAGACAAAAGGCCCACGGAGCAGTTCTTC
TRBD2	TRBV7-6	TRBJ2-1	many	CASSRLAGEGNEQFF	TGTGCCAGCAGCCGACTAGCGGGGGAGGGCAATGAGCAGTTCTTC
TRBD2	TRBV9	TRBJ2-1	NA	CASSVSGAVYDEQFF	TGTGCCAGCAGCGTAAGCGGGGCAGTCTATGATGAGCAGTTCTTC
NA	TRBV7-6	TRBJ2-3	NA	CASSLGDGPSNTQYF	TGTGCCAGCAGCTTAGGAGATGGGCCTTCAAATACGCAGTATTTT
NA	TRBV30	TRBJ2-7	few	CAWSPGPYEQYF	TGTGCTTGGAGTCCCGGGCCCTACGAGCAGTACTTC
TRBD2	TRBV6-5	TRBJ2-2	NA	CASSSLRGNTGERFF	TGTGCCAGCAGTTCCTTGCGGGGGAACACCGGGGAGCGGTTTTTT
NA	TRBV5-1	TRBJ2-7	few	CASSLVGSDEQYF	TGCGCCAGCAGCTTGGTGGGTAGCGACGAGCAGTACTTC
NA	TRBV6-5	TRBJ2-1	NA	CASSYDGPDLGFF	TGTGCCAGCAGTTACGACGGACCAGATCTAGGGTTCTTC
NA	TRBV7-2	TRBJ1-5	many	CASSRNRAGQPQHF	TGTGCCAGCAGCCGTAACAGGGCGGGACAGCCCCAGCATTTT
NA	TRBV9	TRBJ2-1	NA	CASSVGPPSAEQFF	TGTGCCAGCAGCGTCGGACCGCCGTCGGCTGAGCAGTTCTTC
NA	TRBV25-1	TRBJ2-3	few	CASSAQTKNTDTQYF	TGTGCCAGCAGTGCCCAGACTAAAAACACAGATACGCAGTATTTT
NA	TRBV2	TRBJ2-3	few	CASSRLVQKSDTQYF	TGTGCCAGCAGTCGACTAGTACAAAAATCAGATACGCAGTATTTT
TRBD2	TRBV5-1	TRBJ2-4	NA	CASREGVAYVQYF	TGCGCCAGCCGGGAGGGGGTGGCCTACGTGCAGTACTTC
NA	TRBV27	TRBJ2-2	few	CASSLSSDRLTGELFF	TGTGCCAGCAGTTTATCGTCCGACAGGTTAACCGGGGAGCTGTTTTTT
TRBD2	TRBV29-1	TRBJ2-7	few	CGVRTSGATYEQYF	TGCGGCGTCCGGACTAGCGGGGCTACCTACGAGCAGTACTTC
NA	TRBV6-1	TRBJ1-1	NA	CASSGNNPSEAFF	TGTGCCAGCAGTGGGAACAACCCCAGTGAAGCTTTCTTT
TRBD1	TRBV28	TRBJ2-7	many	CASSASGTGAGEQYF	TGTGCCAGCAGTGCTTCCGGGACAGGGGCAGGCGAGCAGTACTTC
NA	TRBV4-3	TRBJ2-7	many	CASSLALSSYEQYF	TGCGCCAGCAGCCTAGCTCTAAGCTCCTACGAGCAGTACTTC
NA	TRBV14	TRBJ2-1	NA	CASSLAIGPGDKFF	TGTGCCAGCAGCCTCGCGATCGGGCCCGGGGATAAGTTCTTC
NA	TRBV19	TRBJ2-1	NA	CASSIDGSSYNEQFF	TGTGCCAGTAGTATAGACGGGAGCTCCTACAATGAGCAGTTCTTC
NA	TRBV4-1	TRBJ2-3	many	CASSQDLNRDADTQYF	TGCGCCAGCAGCCAAGATCTAAACAGAGACGCAGATACGCAGTATTTT
NA	TRBV4-3	TRBJ1-1	NA	CASSQVATLNTEAFF	TGCGCCAGCAGCCAAGTTGCGACATTGAACACTGAAGCTTTCTTT
TRBD1	TRBV28	TRBJ1-2	few	CASRYRTGRNYGYTF	TGTGCCAGCAGATACCGGACAGGGCGCAACTATGGCTACACCTTC
NA	TRBV5-5	TRBJ2-5	NA	CAGSLRGGGYETQYF	TGTGCCGGCAGCTTGCGAGGGGGAGGATACGAGACCCAGTACTTC
TRBD1	TRBV2	TRBJ1-2	NA	CASRQGAGDCGYTF	TGTGCCAGCAGGCAGGGGGCAGGCGACTGTGGCTACACCTTC
NA	TRBV5-1	TRBJ2-7	many	CASRNSGTYEQYF	TGCGCCAGCAGAAACTCCGGGACCTACGAGCAGTACTTC
NA	TRBV20-1	TRBJ2-7	few	CSAAGQPSYEQYF	TGCAGTGCTGCTGGACAGCCCTCCTACGAGCAGTACTTC
NA	TRBV6-5	TRBJ1-1	NA	CASSYSTSEAFF	TGTGCCAGCAGTTACTCAACAAGTGAAGCTTTCTTT
NA	TRBV18	TRBJ2-1	NA	CASSPTRGGSYNEQFF	TGTGCCAGCTCGCCGACTCGTGGGGGCTCCTACAATGAGCAGTTCTTC
NA	TRBV9	TRBJ2-3	NA	CASSVQLGQPESDTQYF	TGTGCCAGCAGCGTTCAGCTTGGACAGCCGGAGTCAGATACGCAGTATTTT
TRBD2	TRBV12-3/TRBV12-4	TRBJ2-1	few	CASSLRTSGVEFF	TGTGCCAGCAGTTTACGGACTAGCGGAGTGGAGTTCTTC
NA	TRBV27	TRBJ2-3	NA	CASSIGGRATQYF	TGTGCCAGCAGCATTGGGGGACGGGCAACGCAGTATTTT
NA	TRBV29-1	TRBJ2-7	many	CSVAGSSYEQYF	TGCAGCGTAGCGGGTTCTTCCTACGAGCAGTACTTC
TRBD1	TRBV7-9	TRBJ2-1	NA	CASRTTGGSYNEQFF	TGTGCCAGCAGAACTACAGGGGGCTCCTACAATGAGCAGTTCTTC
NA	TRBV5-4	TRBJ2-1	many	CASNNEWGDNEQFF	TGTGCCAGCAACAACGAATGGGGAGACAATGAGCAGTTCTTC
NA	TRBV5-1	TRBJ1-1	NA	CASSPQRVNTEAFF	TGCGCCAGCAGCCCACAGAGGGTGAACACTGAAGCTTTCTTT